This T cell receptor (beta chain) was captured by sequencing in a study of blood T cell repertoires in COVID-19. Study-wide background: Researchers got acute and convalescent COVID-19 samples from the United States, Italy and Spain. Sample material is recorded as cDNA or gDNA derived from T cells, B-cell-depleted T cells, or PBMCs.

Germline-derived CDR1 and CDR2 are SEHNR and FQNEAQ (reference sequence). The CDR3 is made up of 12 amino acids. Between the trimmed V and J ends, which lost 1 base and 6 bases, there was a span of 4 bases. As handled by the study authors: Researchers report that nucleated cell counts were estimated from reference gene primer amplification. Generated by immunoSEQ multiplex PCR, the TCRdb table keeps only in-frame clones and is missing some. D and trimming come from the DNA, and the V and J calls and clone size come from that table. This table has about 95,000 clones, about 84% appearing once. This clone was recorded many times.

The sequence was obtained from a man at least 80 years old with active or convalescent COVID-19. The V gene is TRBV7-9, the J gene TRBJ1-5; D call uncertain. Sequences were obtained from peripheral blood. CDR3 nucleotides: TGTGCCAGCAGCTTAGGGCCTCAGCCCCAGCATTTT. Translated: CASSLGPQPQHF.